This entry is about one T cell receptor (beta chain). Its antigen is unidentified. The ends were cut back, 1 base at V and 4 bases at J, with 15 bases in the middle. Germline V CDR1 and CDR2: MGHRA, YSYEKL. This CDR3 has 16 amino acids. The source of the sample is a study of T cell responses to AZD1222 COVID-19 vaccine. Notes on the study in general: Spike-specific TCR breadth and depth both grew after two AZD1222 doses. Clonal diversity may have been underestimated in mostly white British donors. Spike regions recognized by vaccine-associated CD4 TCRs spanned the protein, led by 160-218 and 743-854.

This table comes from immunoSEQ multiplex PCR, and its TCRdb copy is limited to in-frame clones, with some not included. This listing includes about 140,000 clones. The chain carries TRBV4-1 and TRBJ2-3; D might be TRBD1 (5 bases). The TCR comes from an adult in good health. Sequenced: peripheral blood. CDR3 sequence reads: CASSQVPSKGADTQYF. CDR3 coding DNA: TGCGCCAGCAGCCAAGTCCCCTCTAAAGGGGCAGATACGCAGTATTTT.